A single sample gave rise to the 18 T cell receptor beta chains below, sequenced in a study of glioma-infiltrating T cells after dendritic cell vaccination. Generated by immunoSEQ multiplex PCR, the TCRdb table keeps only in-frame clones and is missing some. The sample has under 100,000 clones, roughly 84% seen once. Specimen: blood, collected before dendritic cell vaccination. The receptors shown here come from a human donor with glioblastoma.

The chain employs TRBV19 and TRBJ2-7; 12 bases map to TRBD2. With V trimmed by 4 bases and J by 3 bases, 7 bases remained unmatched. Germline CDR1 is LNHDA and CDR2 is SQIVND (reference sequence). The length of the CDR3 is 16 residues. The CDR3 bases are TGTGCCAGTAGTACCCCGACTAGCGGGAGAGTCTACGAGCAGTACTTC. As protein: CASSTPTSGRVYEQYF.

This chain connects TRBV7-9 to TRBJ2-7, with D uncertain. Trimming took off 3 bases at V and 3 bases at J, with 18 bases between the two ends. Per the germline V gene, CDR1 is SEHNR and CDR2 is FQNEAQ (reference sequence). CDR3 length equals 16 residues. The CDR3: CASSFRRGVIGYEQYF. In DNA, the CDR3 is TGTGCCAGCAGCTTCCGCCGCGGCGTGATCGGCTACGAGCAGTACTTC.

The rearrangement uses TRBV25-1 and TRBJ2-3; 7 nucleotides line up with TRBD2. The CDR3 is 14 amino acids. V shed 0 bases and J 7 bases; nucleotides not matched to a gene: 4. Looked up from germline, CDR1 is MGHDK and CDR2 is SYGVNS. The CDR3 is CASSEYTGGNTQYF. The CDR3 coding sequence is TGTGCCAGCAGTGAATATACGGGGGGAAATACGCAGTATTTT.

This clone was detected once. In DNA, the CDR3 is TGTGCCAGCAGCTTACACGGACCTTATTCGGGGAAAAAACTGTTTTTT. Its protein product is CASSLHGPYSGKKLFF. The chain links TRBV7-2 to TRBJ1-4; D is unresolved. The CDR3 is made up of 16 amino acids. V was trimmed by 2 bases and J by 9 bases, leaving 19 bases between them. CDR1 is SGHTA and CDR2 is FQGNSA in the germline V gene.

CDR3 coding DNA: TGTGCCAGCAGCTTACCATTCGACAGAACCAGGGAGACCCAGTACTTC. Translation: CASSLPFDRTRETQYF. The chain recombines TRBV7-2 with TRBJ2-5; possibly TRBD1 for D (5 bases). The CDR3 spans 16 residues. The germline CDR1 and CDR2 sequences are SGHTA and FQGNSA. V was trimmed by 2 bases and J by 5 bases, leaving 18 bases between them. The whole variable domain, filled in from reference TRBV7-2 and TRBJ2-5, reads GAGVSQSPSNKVTEKGKDVELRCDPISGHTALYWYRQSLGQGLEFLIYFQGNSAPDKSGLPSDRFSAERTGGSVSTLTIQRTQQEDSAVYLCASSLPFDRTRETQYFGPGTRLLVL.

The chain employs TRBV11-2 and TRBJ2-1, with 8 bases aligning to TRBD2. The CDR3 is made up of 16 amino acids. Trimming cost V 3 bases and J 4 bases; bases outside gene matches: 8. Germline CDR1 SGHAT, CDR2 FQNNGV. The CDR3 coding sequence is TGTGCCAGCAGCTTTGGAACCAGCGGGGGTTACAATGAGCAGTTCTTC. As protein: CASSFGTSGGYNEQFF.

The rearrangement links TRBV21-1 to TRBJ2-2; TRBD1 reflects the table's D call only, with no check against the DNA. TRBV21-1 is a pseudogene. The CDR3 spans 16 residues. CDR3 bases: TGTGCCAGCAGCTGCACAGGGGATATGTCCACCGGGGAGCTGTTTTTT. It translates to CASSCTGDMSTGELFF.

This clone has just one count. The chain uses TRBV30 and TRBJ2-4; D is undetermined. The germline V gene encodes CDR1 GTSNPN and CDR2 SVGIG (reference sequence). Deletions cut 3 bases from V and 0 bases from J, with 9 bases between. The CDR3 extends over 14 amino acids. CDR3 in amino acids: CAWSFGLAKNIQYF. The CDR3 DNA sequence: TGTGCCTGGAGCTTTGGCCTAGCCAAAAACATTCAGTACTTC. Looking up the rest from reference TRBV30 and TRBJ2-4 gives the full variable domain: SQTIHQWPATLVQPVGSPLSLECTVEGTSNPNLYWYRQAAGRGLQLLFYSVGIGQISSEVPQNLSASRPQDRQFILSSKKLLLSDSGFYLCAWSFGLAKNIQYFGAGTRLSVL.

The V and J genes are TRBV23-1 and TRBJ1-5, with D unclear. TRBV23-1 falls under the ORF class, with uncertain function. This CDR3 is 13 amino acids long. Trimming took 0 bases from V and 7 from J, leaving 7 bases between them. Here the CDR3 DNA reads TGCGCCAGCAGTCAATCCGTGCGCCAGCCCCAGCATTTT. Protein product: CASSQSVRQPQHF.

CDR3 coding DNA: TGCGCCAGCAGCCAAGACCTTACAGGGGGACACACCGGGGAGCTGTTTTTT. Its protein product is CASSQDLTGGHTGELFF. The chain is built from TRBV4-1 and TRBJ2-2; 8 positions match TRBD1. V dropped 0 bases and J dropped 3; count of bases not matched to a gene: 6. Germline loops: CDR1 MGHRA, CDR2 YSYEKL. The CDR3 is made up of 17 amino acids.

The CDR3 protein is CASIGGYGGELFF. CDR3 DNA: TGTGCCAGCATCGGAGGGTATGGCGGGGAGCTGTTTTTT. This rearrangement joins TRBV6-5 to TRBJ2-2; a weak D match, TRBD2 (6 bases). This CDR3 contains 13 residues. CDR1 is MNHEY and CDR2 is SVGAGI in the germline V gene. V was pared by 7 bases and J by 7 bases, with 13 bases between.

The rearrangement uses TRBV18 and TRBJ2-7; possible D gene TRBD1, 5 bases. The length of the CDR3 is 11 residues. With 4 bases removed from V and 6 bases from J, the gap between germline ends came to 7 bases. CDR1 is KGHSH and CDR2 is LQKENI in the germline V gene. In nucleotides, the CDR3 is TGTGCCAGCTCACAAACAGGCGAGCAGTACTTC. The encoded protein is CASSQTGEQYF.

The V and J genes are TRBV30 and TRBJ1-2; no clear D gene. Trimming stripped 1 base from V and 0 bases from J, with 9 bases between. Germline CDR1 GTSNPN, CDR2 SVGIG (reference sequence). This CDR3 is 14 amino acids long. CDR3 region: CAWSAAGANYGYTF. CDR3 DNA: TGTGCCTGGAGTGCGGCAGGTGCTAACTATGGCTACACCTTC.

The chain couples TRBV30 to TRBJ2-1; no firm D call. Germline loops: CDR1 GTSNPN, CDR2 SVGIG (reference sequence). The V end was cut by 1 base, the J end by 11 bases, with 15 bases between. The CDR3 contains 13 residues. The CDR3 is CAWSDDSGTQQFF. CDR3 DNA: TGTGCCTGGAGTGATGACTCCGGAACCCAGCAGTTCTTC.

The chain uses TRBV7-9 and TRBJ1-4; D is unclear. The germline V and J ends were trimmed by 0 bases and 8 bases, with 13 bases remaining between them. The CDR3 consists of 15 residues. CDR1 is SEHNR and CDR2 is FQNEAQ in the germline V gene (reference sequence). DNA of the CDR3: TGTGCCAGCAGCTTAGCGGCGGCCGCGGGGGAAAAACTGTTTTTT. As protein: CASSLAAAAGEKLFF.

The chain joins TRBV29-1 to TRBJ2-3, with TRBD2 identical over 7 bases. Germline loops: CDR1 SQVTM, CDR2 ANQGSEA. There are 13 residues in the CDR3. J gave up 3 bases and V 0 bases, and 0 bases lay outside the gene matches. The CDR3 nucleotides read TGCAGCGTTGAAGAGGGGGGGACAGATACGCAGTATTTT. Encoded protein: CSVEEGGTDTQYF.

The rearrangement links TRBV7-9 to TRBJ1-5, with 9 bases identical to TRBD1. Germline V gives CDR1 SEHNR, CDR2 FQNEAQ (reference sequence). The CDR3 is 15 amino acids. The V segment lost 4 bases and the J segment 2 bases; nucleotides outside the gene matches: 3. The CDR3 protein is CASSSQGAGNQPQHF. CDR3 coding DNA: TGTGCCAGCAGCTCACAGGGGGCTGGCAATCAGCCCCAGCATTTT.

This chain connects TRBV15 to TRBJ1-3, with 11 bases aligning to TRBD1. The CDR3 spans 16 residues. The germline V gene has CDR1 LNHNV and CDR2 YYDKDF (reference sequence). V was pared by 0 bases and J by 4 bases, with 2 bases of the junction left unmatched. CDR3 region: CATSREDRGHGNTIYF. The CDR3 DNA is TGTGCCACCAGCAGAGAGGACAGGGGGCACGGAAACACCATATATTTT.